The sequence of this T cell receptor beta chain was determined in a study of T cell clonotyping in hematopoietic cell transplantation. About the study: Cytoreduction preceded collection of pretransplant recipient samples. General study findings and limits: After transplant, recipient diversity fell while pathologically expanded clonotypes grew through day 180. Graft donor and pretransplant recipient Inverse Simpson Index values predicted broader posttransplant TCR diversity.

Remarks on this clone: Antigen unknown.

The time point: recipient sample about 28 days before transplant, after cytoreduction. Samples: about 28 days before transplant, then days 30, 100 and 180 after. Per the germline V gene, CDR1 is LNHDA and CDR2 is SQIVND (reference sequence). Trimming cost V 7 bases and J 2 bases, with 15 bases left between them. This CDR3 region has 15 residues. Method: immunoSEQ multiplex PCR; TCRdb's copy keeps in-frame clones and lacks some. The top ten hold approximately 15% of the sample, which has about 13,000 clones, roughly 84% seen once. The V and J genes are TRBV19 and TRBJ1-5, with D uncertain. This receptor was identified in a man aged 55 to 70 with acute myeloid leukemia. Some clones in this sample may be carry-over from other donors' samples. The sample in question was peripheral blood mononuclear cells, obtained before stem cell transplant. The CDR3 sequence is CASTAVGRGNQPQHF. In DNA, the CDR3 is TGTGCCAGTACCGCAGTTGGTAGGGGCAATCAGCCCCAGCATTTT.